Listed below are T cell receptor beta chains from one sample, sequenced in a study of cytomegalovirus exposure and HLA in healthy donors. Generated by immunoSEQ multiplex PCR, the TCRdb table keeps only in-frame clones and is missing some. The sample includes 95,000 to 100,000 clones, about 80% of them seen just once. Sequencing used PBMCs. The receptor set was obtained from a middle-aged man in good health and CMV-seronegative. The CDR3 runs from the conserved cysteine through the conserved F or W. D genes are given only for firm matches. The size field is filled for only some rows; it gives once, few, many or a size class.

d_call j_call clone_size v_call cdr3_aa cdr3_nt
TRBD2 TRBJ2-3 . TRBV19 CASSVGGGNTDTQYF TGTGCCAGTAGCGTCGGGGGGGGGAACACAGATACGCAGTATTTT
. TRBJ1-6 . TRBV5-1 CASSLVLNSPLHF TGCGCCAGCAGCTTGGTTTTAAATTCACCCCTCCACTTT
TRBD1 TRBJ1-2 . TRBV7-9 CSSSLDRRGYTF TGTTCCAGCAGCTTGGACAGGAGAGGCTACACCTTC
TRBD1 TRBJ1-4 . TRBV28 CASSRGQGREKLFF TGTGCCAGCAGCAGGGGACAGGGTAGGGAAAAACTGTTTTTT
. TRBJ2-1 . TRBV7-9 CSSSLGHGLGGFF TGTTCCAGCAGCTTAGGACACGGCCTCGGAGGGTTCTTC
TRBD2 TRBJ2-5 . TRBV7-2 CASSARTGGETQYF TGTGCCAGCAGCGCCAGGACGGGGGGTGAGACCCAGTACTTC
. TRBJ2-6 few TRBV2 CASSDVAGANVLTF TGTGCCAGCAGTGATGTCGCTGGGGCCAACGTCCTGACTTTC
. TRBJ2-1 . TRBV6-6 CASSRGNEQFF TGTGCCAGTTCGAGAGGGAATGAGCAGTTCTTC
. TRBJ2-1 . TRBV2 CASSGGVPSSYNEQFF TGTGCCAGCAGTGGGGGGGTCCCGAGCTCCTACAATGAGCAGTTCTTC
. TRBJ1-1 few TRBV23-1 CASRGGEAFF TGCGCCAGCAGGGGAGGGGAAGCTTTCTTT
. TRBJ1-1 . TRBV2 CATKRQAPEAFF TGTGCCACCAAGAGACAGGCCCCTGAAGCTTTCTTT
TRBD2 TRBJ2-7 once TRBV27 CASSSRTSGYEQYF TGTGCCAGCAGTTCTCGGACTAGCGGCTACGAGCAGTACTTC
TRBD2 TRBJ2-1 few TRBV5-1 CASSLYGGGAVDEQFF TGCGCCAGCAGCTTGTACGGCGGGGGGGCCGTCGATGAGCAGTTCTTC
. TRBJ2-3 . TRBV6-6 CASSYAGTDTQYF TGTGCCAGCAGTTACGCGGGCACAGATACGCAGTATTTT
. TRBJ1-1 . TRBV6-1 CASTPATRVLAFF TGTGCCAGCACCCCCGCGACCAGGGTACTGGCTTTCTTT
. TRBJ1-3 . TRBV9 CASSVGGTSGNTIYF TGTGCCAGCAGCGTAGGTGGCACCTCTGGAAACACCATATATTTT
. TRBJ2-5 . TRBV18 CASSPGSGRETQYF TGTGCCAGCTCACCGGGTAGCGGCCGAGAGACCCAGTACTTC
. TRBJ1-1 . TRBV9 CASSADISTEAFF TGTGCCAGCAGCGCGGACATCTCGACTGAAGCTTTCTTT
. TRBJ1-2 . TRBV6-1 CASSEGGVGYTF TGTGCCAGCAGTGAAGGGGGGGTTGGCTACACCTTC
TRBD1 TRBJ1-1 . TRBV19 CASRDRDATEAFF TGTGCCAGTAGGGACAGGGACGCCACTGAAGCTTTCTTT
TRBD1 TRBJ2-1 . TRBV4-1 CASSQTGYNEQFF TGCGCCAGCAGCCAGACAGGGTACAATGAGCAGTTCTTC
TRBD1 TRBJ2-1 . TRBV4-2 CASSQDQGGQGAHNEQFF TGTGCCAGCAGCCAAGATCAAGGGGGACAGGGGGCCCACAATGAGCAGTTCTTC
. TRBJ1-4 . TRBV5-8 CASSFGPINEKLFF TGTGCCAGCAGCTTTGGGCCGATTAATGAAAAACTGTTTTTT
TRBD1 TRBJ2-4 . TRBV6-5 CVSSQTGMGKNIQYF TGTGTCAGCAGTCAGACAGGGATGGGCAAAAACATTCAGTACTTC
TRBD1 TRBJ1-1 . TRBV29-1 CSGLQGNRNTEAFF TGCAGCGGCCTACAGGGGAACAGGAACACTGAAGCTTTCTTT
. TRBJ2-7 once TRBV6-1 CASKTGSYEQYF TGTGCCAGCAAGACAGGATCCTACGAGCAGTACTTC
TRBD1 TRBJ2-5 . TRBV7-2 CASSPRQGKGETQYF TGTGCCAGCAGCCCGCGACAGGGAAAGGGGGAGACCCAGTACTTC
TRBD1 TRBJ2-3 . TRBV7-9 CASSGRDRGQVDTQYF TGTGCCAGCAGCGGACGGGACAGGGGGCAGGTTGATACGCAGTATTTT
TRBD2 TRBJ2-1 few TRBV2 CASTGLAGDNEQFF TGTGCCAGCACTGGACTAGCGGGGGACAATGAGCAGTTCTTC
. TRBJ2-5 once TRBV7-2 CASSQKETQYF TGTGCCAGCAGCCAAAAAGAGACCCAGTACTTC
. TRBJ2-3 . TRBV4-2 CASSQRTTGVGRTDTQYF TGTGCCAGCAGCCAAAGAACTACAGGAGTGGGGCGCACAGATACGCAGTATTTT
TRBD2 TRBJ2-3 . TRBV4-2 CASSQVSGGAADTQYF TGTGCCAGCAGCCAGGTTAGCGGGGGGGCTGCAGATACGCAGTATTTT
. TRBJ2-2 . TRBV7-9 CATFLGQPNTGELFF TGTGCCACCTTTCTGGGGCAGCCGAACACCGGGGAGCTGTTTTTT
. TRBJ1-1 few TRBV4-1 CASSQLTYRTEAFF TGCGCCAGCAGCCAGCTCACTTACAGGACTGAAGCTTTCTTT
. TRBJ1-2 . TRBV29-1 CSVGDAGLNGYTF TGCAGCGTTGGGGACGCGGGGCTAAATGGCTACACCTTC
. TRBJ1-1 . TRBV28 CASRQQGYTEAFF TGTGCCAGCAGGCAACAGGGCTACACTGAAGCTTTCTTT
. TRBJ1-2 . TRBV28 CASSSHNYGYTF TGTGCCAGCAGCAGTCATAACTATGGCTACACCTTC
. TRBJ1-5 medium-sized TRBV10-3 CAINSVSNQPQHF TGTGCCATCAACTCGGTTAGCAATCAGCCCCAGCATTTT
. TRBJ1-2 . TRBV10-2 CASSPYREPLNYGYTF TGCGCCAGCAGTCCGTACAGGGAACCCCTAAACTATGGCTACACCTTC
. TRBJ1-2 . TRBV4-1 CASSQRTEPYYGYTF TGCGCCAGCAGCCAGAGGACAGAGCCTTACTATGGCTACACCTTC
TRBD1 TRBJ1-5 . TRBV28 CASSLQDRRPQHF TGTGCCAGCAGTTTACAGGACAGGCGGCCCCAGCATTTT
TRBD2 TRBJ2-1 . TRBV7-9 CASSPWTSGANEQFF TGTGCCAGCAGCCCTTGGACTAGCGGGGCGAATGAGCAGTTCTTC
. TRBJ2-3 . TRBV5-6 CASSWGVDTQYF TGTGCCAGCAGCTGGGGGGTGGATACGCAGTATTTT
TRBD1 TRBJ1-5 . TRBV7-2 CATVGQTNQPQHF TGTGCCACAGTGGGACAGACTAATCAGCCCCAGCATTTT
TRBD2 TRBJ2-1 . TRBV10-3 CAISDSGGADEQFF TGTGCCATCAGTGATAGCGGGGGGGCGGATGAGCAGTTCTTC
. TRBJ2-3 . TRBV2 CASRIAATDTQYF TGTGCCAGCAGAATAGCGGCCACAGATACGCAGTATTTT
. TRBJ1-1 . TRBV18 CASSTDMNTEAFF TGTGCCAGCTCTACAGATATGAACACTGAAGCTTTCTTT
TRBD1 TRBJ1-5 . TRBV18 CASSFTGTGNQPQHF TGTGCCAGCTCATTTACCGGGACAGGGAATCAGCCCCAGCATTTT
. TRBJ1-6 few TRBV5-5 CASSLDQGVSPLHF TGTGCCAGCAGCCTCGATCAAGGGGTCTCACCCCTCCACTTT
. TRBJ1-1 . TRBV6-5 CASSPIRPDREAFF TGTGCCAGCAGCCCTATACGACCGGACAGAGAAGCTTTCTTT
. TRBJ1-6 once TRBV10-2 CASSDSLGERFLHF TGCGCCAGCAGTGATTCCTTAGGGGAAAGGTTCCTCCACTTT
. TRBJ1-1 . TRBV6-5 CASSLAHNTEAFF TGTGCCAGCAGTTTGGCCCATAACACTGAAGCTTTCTTT
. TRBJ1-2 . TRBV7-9 CSSSLDSHYGYTF TGTTCCAGCAGCTTGGACAGCCACTATGGCTACACCTTC
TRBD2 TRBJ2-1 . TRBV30 CAWSVLAGGHEQFF TGTGCCTGGAGTGTACTAGCGGGGGGCCATGAGCAGTTCTTC
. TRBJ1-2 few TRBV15 CATSRDGRGTGGNYGYTF TGTGCCACCAGCAGAGATGGTAGGGGAACGGGTGGTAACTATGGCTACACCTTC
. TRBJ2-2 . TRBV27 CASSLNTFPPGGELFF TGTGCCAGCAGTCTCAATACCTTCCCTCCCGGCGGGGAGCTGTTTTTT
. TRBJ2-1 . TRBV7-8 CASSLAPGDTSYNEQFF TGTGCCAGCAGCTTAGCGCCTGGGGACACATCCTACAATGAGCAGTTCTTC
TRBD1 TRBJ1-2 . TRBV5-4 CASSPGAGGGFGYGYTF TGTGCCAGCAGCCCCGGGGCAGGGGGAGGTTTTGGCTATGGCTACACCTTC
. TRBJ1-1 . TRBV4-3 CASSQVFPENTEAFF TGCGCCAGCAGCCAAGTCTTCCCAGAAAACACTGAAGCTTTCTTT
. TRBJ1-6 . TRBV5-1 CASSLPGGPNSPLHF TGCGCCAGCAGCTTGCCCGGGGGACCTAATTCACCCCTCCACTTT